This is a list of T cell receptor beta chains from one sample in a study of shared clonotypes between healthy human individuals. This table comes from immunoSEQ multiplex PCR, and its TCRdb copy is limited to in-frame clones, with some not included. The sample consists of 180,000 or so clones, approximately 92% of them appearing once. Sequences were obtained from naive CD4+ T cells sorted from blood. These receptors all stem from a woman aged 25-40 years in good health. Each CDR3 is given with its conserved first and last residue. The size field is filled for only some rows; it gives once, few, many or a size class.

v_gene,abundance,CDR3aa
TRBV4-2,NA,CASSQDGTNEKLFF
TRBV27,NA,CASSSRGPWGGKIDYEQYF
TRBV15,NA,CATSLEPVSNEQYF
TRBV4-1,NA,CASSQAGTSGSHYEQYF
TRBV5-1,NA,CASSLGDSSYNEQFF
TRBV6-6,NA,CASSHQELNEKLFF
TRBV19,NA,CASSIDLGNQPQHF
TRBV10-2,NA,CASSPNQDAMIGQPQHF
TRBV5-1,NA,CASSFRQHYEQYF
TRBV9,NA,CASKGNTEAFF
TRBV28,NA,CASSLGGRVYEQYF
TRBV5-1,NA,CASSPTSGTPGREQFF
TRBV19,once,CASRRDSAGANVLTF
TRBV10-1,NA,CASSELRASSYEQYF
TRBV19,NA,CASSIQGAGNSPLHF
TRBV28,NA,CASSISGQGYWQPQHF
TRBV10-2,NA,CASSESGDSGANVLTF
TRBV5-4,NA,CASSFHNYEQYF
TRBV5-1,NA,CASSLVPVGGRTSYEQYF
TRBV9,NA,CASSSASGNEQFF
TRBV4-2,NA,CASSQDTAAEKLFF
TRBV19,NA,CASSLLGGTTYNEQFF
TRBV7-9,NA,CASSPLAGARETQYF
TRBV5-1,NA,CASSPPHKGNTEAFF
TRBV7-2,NA,CASSLDAGDTYEQYF
TRBV30,NA,CAWTGHLLGGSGNTIYF
TRBV5-1,NA,CASSFFGGRAYEQYF
TRBV7-6,few,CASSFAGKGYEQYF
TRBV5-4,NA,CASSLGGTSGYYEQYF